This is a list of T cell receptor beta chains from one sample in a study of cytomegalovirus exposure and HLA in healthy donors. Sequenced by immunoSEQ multiplex PCR; TCRdb stores in-frame clones only, minus some. The top ten clones hold about 3.9% of a sample with about 94,000 clones, around 69% of them seen once. The sequenced sample consisted of PBMCs. The source of these receptors is a man aged 25 to 40 in good health and CMV-seronegative. The CDR3 runs from the conserved cysteine through the conserved F or W. The order of the fields is D gene, clone size, J gene, V gene, CDR3 protein, CDR3 DNA. A D gene is named only where the DNA matches it firmly. For some rows the clone size is stated as once, few or many, or as a class when expanded; others skip it.

>TRBD1|NA|TRBJ1-3|TRBV7-9
CASSNGQGIGNTIYF
TGTGCCAGCAGCAATGGACAGGGCATTGGAAACACCATATATTTT
>TRBD2|NA|TRBJ2-3|TRBV5-1
CASSGDGLAGMSDTQYF
TGCGCCAGCAGCGGGGATGGACTAGCGGGAATGTCAGATACGCAGTATTTT
>TRBD1|NA|TRBJ2-5|TRBV10-3
CAISSTGDQETQYF
TGTGCCATCAGTTCGACAGGGGACCAAGAGACCCAGTACTTC
>NA|NA|TRBJ2-7|TRBV6-1
CASSELVGRGRGEQYF
TGTGCCAGCAGTGAATTAGTAGGCAGGGGAAGGGGTGAGCAGTACTTC
>NA|NA|TRBJ2-7|TRBV11-2
CASSPVPTKQYF
TGTGCCAGCAGCCCCGTCCCTACGAAGCAGTACTTC
>NA|NA|TRBJ2-5|TRBV28
CASSLPGLRETQYF
TGTGCCAGCAGTTTACCGGGACTGAGGGAGACCCAGTACTTC
>NA|NA|TRBJ2-1|TRBV18
CASSPLADEQFF
TGTGCCAGCTCACCACTGGCAGATGAGCAGTTCTTC
>NA|NA|TRBJ1-5|TRBV11-2
CASSLWSSGQPQHF
TGTGCCAGCAGCTTATGGTCCTCAGGTCAGCCCCAGCATTTT
>TRBD1|NA|TRBJ2-7|TRBV7-9
CASSVPGQGYEQYF
TGTGCCAGCAGCGTCCCGGGACAGGGTTACGAGCAGTACTTC
>NA|NA|TRBJ2-7|TRBV6-1
CASSELAEGWHLSYEQYF
TGTGCCAGCAGTGAACTAGCAGAAGGGTGGCACCTCTCCTACGAGCAGTACTTC
>NA|NA|TRBJ2-7|TRBV7-9
CASSLEFRSYEQYF
TGTGCCAGCAGCTTAGAGTTCAGGTCCTACGAGCAGTACTTC
>NA|NA|TRBJ2-7|TRBV5-1
CASSFRDKREGEQYF
TGCGCCAGCAGCTTCCGGGACAAAAGGGAAGGCGAGCAGTACTTC
>NA|NA|TRBJ2-4|TRBV4-1
CASSQGGSRGLAKNIQYF
TGCGCCAGCAGCCAAGGGGGTTCTAGAGGGCTAGCCAAAAACATTCAGTACTTC
>NA|few|TRBJ1-4|TRBV5-1
CASRSLGATNEKLFF
TGCGCCAGCAGGAGTTTGGGGGCCACTAATGAAAAACTGTTTTTT
>TRBD2|NA|TRBJ2-5|TRBV5-1
CASSLDGRGGLETQYF
TGCGCCAGCAGCTTGGATGGGCGGGGGGGCCTCGAGACCCAGTACTTC
>NA|few|TRBJ2-1|TRBV4-3
CASSQVGDFYNEQFF
TGCGCCAGCAGCCAAGTGGGGGACTTTTACAATGAGCAGTTCTTC
>NA|NA|TRBJ1-1|TRBV5-1
CASSLDVAGTEAFF
TGCGCCAGCAGCTTGGATGTGGCGGGAACTGAAGCTTTCTTT
>TRBD2|NA|TRBJ2-3|TRBV12-5
CASGETSGGTDTQYF
TGTGCTAGTGGTGAAACTAGCGGGGGCACAGATACGCAGTATTTT
>NA|few|TRBJ1-1|TRBV6-1
CASSLDRNMNTEAFF
TGTGCCAGCAGCTTGGACAGAAACATGAACACTGAAGCTTTCTTT
>TRBD1|NA|TRBJ1-1|TRBV4-2
CASSQARGRLTEAFF
TGTGCCAGCAGCCAAGCCAGGGGGCGGTTGACTGAAGCTTTCTTT
>TRBD2|NA|TRBJ2-1|TRBV7-9
CASSSRERLNEQFF
TGTGCCAGCAGCTCGCGGGAGAGGTTAAATGAGCAGTTCTTC
>TRBD2|NA|TRBJ2-1|TRBV4-2
CASRDPSGSYNEQFF
TGTGCCAGCAGAGATCCTAGCGGCTCCTACAATGAGCAGTTCTTC
>TRBD1|NA|TRBJ2-1|TRBV27
CATADRDPATEQFF
TGTGCCACGGCGGACAGGGATCCCGCTACTGAGCAGTTCTTC